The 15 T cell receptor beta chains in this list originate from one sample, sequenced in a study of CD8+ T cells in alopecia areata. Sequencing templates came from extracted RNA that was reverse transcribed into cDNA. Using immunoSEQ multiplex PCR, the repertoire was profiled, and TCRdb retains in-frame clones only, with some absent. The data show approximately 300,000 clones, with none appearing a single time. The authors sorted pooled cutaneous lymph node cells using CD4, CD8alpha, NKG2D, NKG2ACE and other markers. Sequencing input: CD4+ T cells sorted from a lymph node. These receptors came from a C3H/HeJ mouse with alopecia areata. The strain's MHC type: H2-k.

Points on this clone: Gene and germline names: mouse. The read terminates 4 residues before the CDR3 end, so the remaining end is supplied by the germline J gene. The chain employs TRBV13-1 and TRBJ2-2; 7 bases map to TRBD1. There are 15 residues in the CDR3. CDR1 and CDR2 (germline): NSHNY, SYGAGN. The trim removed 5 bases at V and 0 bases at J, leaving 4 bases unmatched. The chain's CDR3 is CASRTGFANTGQLYF. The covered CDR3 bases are TGTGCCAGCAGGACAGGGTTTGCAAACACCGGG.

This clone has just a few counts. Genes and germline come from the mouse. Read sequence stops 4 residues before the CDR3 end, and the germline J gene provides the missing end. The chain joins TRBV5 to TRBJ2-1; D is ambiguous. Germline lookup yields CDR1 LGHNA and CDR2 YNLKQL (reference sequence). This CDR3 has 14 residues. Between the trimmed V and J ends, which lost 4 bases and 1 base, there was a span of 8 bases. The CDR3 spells CASSRTPNYAEQFF. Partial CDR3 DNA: TGTGCCAGCAGCCGCACACCGAACTATGCT.

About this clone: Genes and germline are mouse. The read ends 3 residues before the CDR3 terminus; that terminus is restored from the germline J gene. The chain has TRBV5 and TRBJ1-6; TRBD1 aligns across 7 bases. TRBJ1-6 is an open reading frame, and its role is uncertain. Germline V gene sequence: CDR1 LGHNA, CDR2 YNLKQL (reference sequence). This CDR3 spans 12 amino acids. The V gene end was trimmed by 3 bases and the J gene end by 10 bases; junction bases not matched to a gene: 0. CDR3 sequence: CASSQTGSPLYF. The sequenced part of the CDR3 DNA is TGTGCCAGCAGCCAGACAGGGTCGCCC.

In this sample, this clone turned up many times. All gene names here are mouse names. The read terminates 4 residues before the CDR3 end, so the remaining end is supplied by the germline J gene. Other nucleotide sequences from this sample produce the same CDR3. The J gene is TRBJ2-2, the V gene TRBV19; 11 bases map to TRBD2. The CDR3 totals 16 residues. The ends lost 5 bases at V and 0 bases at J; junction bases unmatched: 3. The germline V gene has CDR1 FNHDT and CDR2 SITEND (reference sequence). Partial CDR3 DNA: TGTGCCAGCAGCATGGACTGGGGGGCAAACACCGGG. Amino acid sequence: CASSMDWGANTG. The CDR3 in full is CASSMDWGANTGQLYF.

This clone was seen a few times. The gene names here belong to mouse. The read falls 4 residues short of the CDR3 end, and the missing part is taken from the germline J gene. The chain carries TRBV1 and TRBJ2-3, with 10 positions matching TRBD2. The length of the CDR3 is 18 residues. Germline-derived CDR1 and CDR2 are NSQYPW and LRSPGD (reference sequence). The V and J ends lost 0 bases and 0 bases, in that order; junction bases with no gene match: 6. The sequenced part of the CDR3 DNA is TGCACCTGCAGTGCAGATCTCTGGGGGGGCTTAAGTGCAGAA. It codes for CTCSADLWGGLSAE. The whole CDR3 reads CTCSADLWGGLSAETLYF.

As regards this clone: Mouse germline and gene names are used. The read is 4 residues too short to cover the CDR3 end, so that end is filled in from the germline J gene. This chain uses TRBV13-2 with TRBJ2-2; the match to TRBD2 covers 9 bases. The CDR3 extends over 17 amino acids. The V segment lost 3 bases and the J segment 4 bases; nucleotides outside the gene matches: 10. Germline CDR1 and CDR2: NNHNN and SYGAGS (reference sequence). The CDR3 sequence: CASGVSGGALRTGQLYF. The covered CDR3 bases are TGTGCCAGCGGTGTTAGTGGGGGGGCGCTACGCACCGGG.

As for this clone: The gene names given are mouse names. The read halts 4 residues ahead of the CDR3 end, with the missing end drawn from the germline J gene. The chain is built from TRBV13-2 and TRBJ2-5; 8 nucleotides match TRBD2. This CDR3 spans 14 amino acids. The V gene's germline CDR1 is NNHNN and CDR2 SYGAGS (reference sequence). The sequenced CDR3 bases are TGTGCCAGCGGTGGAGGGGGGGCCGTTGAC. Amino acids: CASGGGGAVD. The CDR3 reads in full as CASGGGGAVDTQYF.

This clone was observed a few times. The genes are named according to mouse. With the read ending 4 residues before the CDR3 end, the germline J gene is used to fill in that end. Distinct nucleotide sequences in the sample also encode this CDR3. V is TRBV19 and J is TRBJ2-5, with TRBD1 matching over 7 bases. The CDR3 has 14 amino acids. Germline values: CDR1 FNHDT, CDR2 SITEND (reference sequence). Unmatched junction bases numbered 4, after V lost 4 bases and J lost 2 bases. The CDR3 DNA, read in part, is TGTGCCAGCAGTCCCGGGACAGTCCAAGAC. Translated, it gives CASSPGTVQD. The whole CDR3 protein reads CASSPGTVQDTQYF.

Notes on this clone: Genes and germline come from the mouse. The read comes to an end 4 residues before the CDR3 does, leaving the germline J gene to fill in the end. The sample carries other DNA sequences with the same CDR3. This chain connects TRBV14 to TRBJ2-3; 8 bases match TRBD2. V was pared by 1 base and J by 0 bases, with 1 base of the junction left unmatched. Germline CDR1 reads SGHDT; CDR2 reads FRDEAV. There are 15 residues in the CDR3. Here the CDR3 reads CASSFGGASAETLYF. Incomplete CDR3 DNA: TGTGCCAGCAGTTTCGGGGGGGCAAGTGCAGAA. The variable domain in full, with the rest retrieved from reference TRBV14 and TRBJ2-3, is EAGVTQSPRYAVLQEGQAVSFWCDPISGHDTLYWYQQPRDQGPQLLVYFRDEAVIDNSQLPSDRFSAVRPKGTNSTLKIQSAKQGDTATYLCASSFGGASAETLYFGSGTRLTVL.

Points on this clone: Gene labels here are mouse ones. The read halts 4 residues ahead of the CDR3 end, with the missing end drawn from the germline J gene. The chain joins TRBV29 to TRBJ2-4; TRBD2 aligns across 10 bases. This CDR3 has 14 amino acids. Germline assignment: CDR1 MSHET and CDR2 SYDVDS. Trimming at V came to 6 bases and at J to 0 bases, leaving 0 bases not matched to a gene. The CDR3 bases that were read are TGTGCTAGCAGACTGGGGGGGAGTCAAAAC. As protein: CASRLGGSQN. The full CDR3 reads CASRLGGSQNTLYF.

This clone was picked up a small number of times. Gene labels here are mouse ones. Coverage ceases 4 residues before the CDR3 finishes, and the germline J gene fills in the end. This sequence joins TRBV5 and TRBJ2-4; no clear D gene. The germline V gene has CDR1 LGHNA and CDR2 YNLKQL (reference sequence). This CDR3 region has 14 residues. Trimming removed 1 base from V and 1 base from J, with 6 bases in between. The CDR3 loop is CASSQAWGQNTLYF. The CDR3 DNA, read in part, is TGTGCCAGCAGCCAAGCTTGGGGTCAAAAC.

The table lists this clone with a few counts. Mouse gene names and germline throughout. CDR3 DNA (partial): TGTGCCAGCAGGGAACAGGGGTATAATTCGCCC. It is translated as CASREQGYNSP. The CDR3 as a whole reads CASREQGYNSPLYF. The rearrangement links TRBV13-3 to TRBJ1-6, with TRBD1 matching over 7 bases. The read ends 3 residues shy of where the CDR3 ends; the end is completed using the germline J gene. TRBJ1-6 is an ORF, with its function uncertain. V trimming: 5 bases; J trimming: 4 bases; junction bases outside the gene matches: 3. The CDR3 sequence is 14 residues long. CDR1 and CDR2 from the germline V gene are NNHDY and SYVADS.

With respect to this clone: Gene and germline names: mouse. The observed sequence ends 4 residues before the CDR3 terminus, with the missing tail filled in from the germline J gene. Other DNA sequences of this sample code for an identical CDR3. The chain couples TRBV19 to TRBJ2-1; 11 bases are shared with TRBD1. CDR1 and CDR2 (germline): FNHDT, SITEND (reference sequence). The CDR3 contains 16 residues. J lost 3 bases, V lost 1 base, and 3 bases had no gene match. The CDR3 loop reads CASSIPGTGGYAEQFF. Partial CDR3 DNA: TGTGCCAGCAGTATACCCGGGACAGGGGGCTATGCT.

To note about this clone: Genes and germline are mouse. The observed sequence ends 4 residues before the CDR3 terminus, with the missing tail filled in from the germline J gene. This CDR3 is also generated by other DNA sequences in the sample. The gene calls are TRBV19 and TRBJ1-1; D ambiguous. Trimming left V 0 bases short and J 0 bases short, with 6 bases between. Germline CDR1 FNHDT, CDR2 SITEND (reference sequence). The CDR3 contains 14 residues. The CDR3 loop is CASSIASANTEVFF. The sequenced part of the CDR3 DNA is TGTGCCAGCAGTATAGCCAGTGCAAACACA.

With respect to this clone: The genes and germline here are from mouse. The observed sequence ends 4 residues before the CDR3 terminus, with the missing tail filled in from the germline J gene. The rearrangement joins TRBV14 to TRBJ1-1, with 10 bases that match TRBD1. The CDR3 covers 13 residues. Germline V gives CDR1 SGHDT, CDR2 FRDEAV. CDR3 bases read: TGTGCCAGCAGTTTCGACAGGGGGCGA. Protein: CASSFDRGR. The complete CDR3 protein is CASSFDRGREVFF.